The 5 T cell receptor beta chains presented below share a single source sample, sequenced in a study of blood T cell repertoires in COVID-19. Method: immunoSEQ multiplex PCR; TCRdb's copy keeps in-frame clones and lacks some. The table includes 200,000 to 300,000 clones, about 91% detected once. The sample taken for sequencing was PBMCs or T cells enriched from blood (not recorded which). The receptors stem from a woman between 35 and 50 years old with acute COVID-19.

The chain recombines TRBV7-9 with TRBJ2-6; D is uncertain. Trimming stripped 1 base from V and 4 bases from J, with 14 bases between. CDR1 and CDR2 (germline): SEHNR, FQNEAQ (reference sequence). This CDR3 has 17 amino acids. CDR3 sequence (DNA): TGTGCCAGCAGCTTAGGTAGATTCGGTCGAGGGGCCAACGTCCTGACTTTC. As protein: CASSLGRFGRGANVLTF.

The chain recombines TRBV6-5 with TRBJ1-1, with D tentatively TRBD1 (6 bases). The CDR3 loop spans 12 amino acids. Germline loops: CDR1 MNHEY, CDR2 SVGAGI. The V end lost 6 bases, the J end lost 1 base, and 6 bases lay between the germline ends. CDR3 coding DNA: TGTGCCAGCAGCAGGGGGAACACTGAAGCTTTCTTT. Protein sequence: CASSRGNTEAFF.

The table lists this clone with a count of one. The V call is TRBV7-9, the J call TRBJ1-5; 7 nucleotides line up with TRBD1. Looked up from germline, CDR1 is SEHNR and CDR2 is FQNEAQ (reference sequence). Trimming at V came to 4 bases and at J to 4 bases, leaving 10 bases not matched to a gene. The CDR3 length is 16 residues. CDR3 sequence reads: CASSSRDSLPNQPQHF. As DNA, the CDR3 is TGTGCCAGCAGCTCCCGGGACAGCCTCCCAAATCAGCCCCAGCATTTT.

V and J are TRBV5-1 and TRBJ2-2, with D possibly TRBD2 on 5 matching bases. Germline assignment: CDR1 SGHRS and CDR2 YFSETQ. V was pared by 4 bases and J by 8 bases, with 9 bases between. This CDR3 contains 12 residues. The CDR3 DNA reads TGCGCCAGCAGCCTAGCAATTGGGGAGCTGTTTTTT. This encodes CASSLAIGELFF.

The chain recombines TRBV29-1 with TRBJ2-1, with 10 bases lining up with TRBD2. Germline CDR1 reads SQVTM; CDR2 reads ANQGSEA. V shed 2 bases and J 8 bases; nucleotides not matched to a gene: 6. This CDR3 region has 14 residues. CDR3: CSVERSGGVHEQFF. In nucleotides, the CDR3 is TGCAGCGTTGAACGGAGCGGGGGGGTACATGAGCAGTTCTTC.